This TCR beta chain emerged from a study of radiotherapy plus CTLA-4 blockade in lung cancer. Notes on this clone: Its specificity is not known.

Some clones are missing from TCRdb's copy, which holds only in-frame ones; the method was immunoSEQ multiplex PCR. Among 130,000 or so clones, 85% to 90% were seen once, and the ten largest hold roughly 6.9%. Trimming removed 2 bases from V and 1 base from J, with 12 bases in between. The CDR3 has 15 amino acids. Germline V CDR1 and CDR2: SGHKS, YYEKEE (reference sequence). Study-wide results and caveats: Early shifts in blood T cell clones, with interferon-beta, reportedly predicted response best.

The source material was peripheral blood, sampled from a patient treated with radiotherapy plus ipilimumab. The J gene is TRBJ2-5, the V gene TRBV5-5; possibly TRBD2 for D (6 bases). This clonotype originated in a human donor with non-small cell lung cancer that progressed on radiotherapy plus ipilimumab. The CDR3 loop reads CASSFFTGLQETQYF. As DNA, the CDR3 is TGTGCCAGCAGCTTTTTTACGGGACTCCAAGAGACCCAGTACTTC.